This T cell receptor (beta chain) stems from a study of T cells in Graves' hyperthyroidism and ophthalmopathy. Study-wide points: Using 13 V-J features, a model discriminated ophthalmopathy from stable hyperthyroidism. Most thyroid clonotypes with frequency above 0.001 were detected in blood.

Patients aged 18 to 65 had newly diagnosed hyperthyroidism lasting under 2 months. Deletions cut 6 bases from V and 0 bases from J, with 9 bases between. This CDR3 region has 13 residues. The germline V gene has CDR1 MNHNS and CDR2 SASEGT. This clonotype came up many times. Antigen unknown. The CDR3 regions of TCR beta were amplified from RNA transcripts. Using the HTBI primer set, a first-round RT-PCR was run on the TCR CDR3. MiXCR, run by TCRdb on the multiplex PCR reads, gives a single entry per CDR3 protein. Of a few hundred thousand distinct CDR3 sequences in the sample, roughly 15% were seen once.

The sample comprised blood. The V gene is TRBV6-1, the J gene TRBJ2-7; unclear D gene. This receptor was identified in a woman aged 50 to 65 with Graves' hyperthyroidism that later progressed to Graves' ophthalmopathy. The CDR3 DNA reads as TGTGCCAGCAGGGCGACTCTCTCCTACGAGCAGTACTTC. Protein: CASRATLSYEQYF.